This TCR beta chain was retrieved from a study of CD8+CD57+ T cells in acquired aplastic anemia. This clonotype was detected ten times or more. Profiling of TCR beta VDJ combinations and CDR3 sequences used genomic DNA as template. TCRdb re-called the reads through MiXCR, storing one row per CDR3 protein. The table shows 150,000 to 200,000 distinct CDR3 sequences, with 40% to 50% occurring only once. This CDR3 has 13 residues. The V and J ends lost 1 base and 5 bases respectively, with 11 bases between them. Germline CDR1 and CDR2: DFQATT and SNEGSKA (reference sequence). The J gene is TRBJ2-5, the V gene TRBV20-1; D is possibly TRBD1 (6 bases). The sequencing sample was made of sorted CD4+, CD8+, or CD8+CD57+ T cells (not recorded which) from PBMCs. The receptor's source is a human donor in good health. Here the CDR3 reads CSARVTGMETQYF. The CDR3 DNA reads TGCAGTGCTAGAGTTACAGGGATGGAGACCCAGTACTTC.